This T cell receptor beta chain was recorded in a study of beta chain features in type 1 diabetes. The study, taken as a whole, reports: Type 1 diabetes patients had TCRB CDR3s that were shorter (moderately but significantly so) in all four CD4+ subsets.

This clone was seen a handful of times. Its specificity is unknown. The CDR3 is 15 amino acids. V shed 6 bases and J 15 bases; nucleotides not matched to a gene: 18. Germline V gene sequence: CDR1 SQVTM, CDR2 ANQGSEA. The authors reverse transcribed all of the isolated RNA, so sequencing captured expressed TCRB transcripts. An average of around 3.9 million reads was obtained for naive, central memory and regulatory T cell samples. TCRdb's copy holds only in-frame clones and misses some; the assay was immunoSEQ multiplex PCR. Here the sample spans 300,000 or so clones, approximately 13% being singletons.

Input material: naive CD4+ T cells from blood. This rearrangement joins TRBV29-1 to TRBJ2-1; 12 bases align to TRBD2. The clonotype comes from a woman aged 18 to 35 with type 1 diabetes. In nucleotides, the CDR3 is TGCAGCGTAGGTAGGACTAGCGGGACAAACACAGCCCCGTTCTTC. Residues: CSVGRTSGTNTAPFF.